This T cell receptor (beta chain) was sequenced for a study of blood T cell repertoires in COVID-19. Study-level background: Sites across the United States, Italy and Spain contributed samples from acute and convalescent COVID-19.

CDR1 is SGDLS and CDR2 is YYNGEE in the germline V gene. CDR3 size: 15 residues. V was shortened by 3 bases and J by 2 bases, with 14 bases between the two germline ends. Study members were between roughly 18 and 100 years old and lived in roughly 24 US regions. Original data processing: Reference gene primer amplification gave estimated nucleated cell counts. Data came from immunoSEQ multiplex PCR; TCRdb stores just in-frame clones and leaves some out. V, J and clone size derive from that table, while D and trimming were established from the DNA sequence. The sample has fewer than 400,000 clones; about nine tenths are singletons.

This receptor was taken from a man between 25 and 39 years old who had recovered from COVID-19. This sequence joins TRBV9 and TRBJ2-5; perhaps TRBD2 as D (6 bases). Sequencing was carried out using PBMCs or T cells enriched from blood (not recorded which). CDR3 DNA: TGTGCCAGCAGCGCCGGGTGGGAGGATCAAGAGACCCAGTACTTC. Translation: CASSAGWEDQETQYF.